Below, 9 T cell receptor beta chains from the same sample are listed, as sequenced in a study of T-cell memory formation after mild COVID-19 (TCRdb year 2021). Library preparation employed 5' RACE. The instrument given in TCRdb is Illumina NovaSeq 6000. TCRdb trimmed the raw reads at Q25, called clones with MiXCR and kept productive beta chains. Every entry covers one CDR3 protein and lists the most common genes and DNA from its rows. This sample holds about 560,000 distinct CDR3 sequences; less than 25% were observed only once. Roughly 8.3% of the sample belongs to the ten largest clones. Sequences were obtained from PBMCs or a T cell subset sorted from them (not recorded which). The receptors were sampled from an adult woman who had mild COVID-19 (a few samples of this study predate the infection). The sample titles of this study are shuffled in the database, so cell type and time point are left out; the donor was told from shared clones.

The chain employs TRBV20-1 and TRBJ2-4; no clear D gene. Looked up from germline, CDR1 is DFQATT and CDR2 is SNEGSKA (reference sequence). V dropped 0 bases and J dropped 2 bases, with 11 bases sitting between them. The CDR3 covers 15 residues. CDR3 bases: TGCAGTGCTAGAGAAGAAAAGGGATCCAAAAACATTCAGTACTTC. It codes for CSAREEKGSKNIQYF.

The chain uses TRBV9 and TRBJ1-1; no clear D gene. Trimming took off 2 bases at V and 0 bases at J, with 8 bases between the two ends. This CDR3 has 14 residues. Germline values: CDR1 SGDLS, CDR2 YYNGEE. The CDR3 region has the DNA TGTGCCAGCAGCGTTGGGCCCTTGAACACTGAAGCTTTCTTT. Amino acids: CASSVGPLNTEAFF.

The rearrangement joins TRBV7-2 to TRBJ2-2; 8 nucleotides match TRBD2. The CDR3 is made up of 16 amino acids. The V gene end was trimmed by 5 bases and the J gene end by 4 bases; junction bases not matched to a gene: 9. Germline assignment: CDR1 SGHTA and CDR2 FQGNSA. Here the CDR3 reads CASSPFSGSSTGELFF. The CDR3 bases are TGTGCCAGCAGCCCCTTCAGCGGGAGTAGCACCGGGGAGCTGTTTTTT.

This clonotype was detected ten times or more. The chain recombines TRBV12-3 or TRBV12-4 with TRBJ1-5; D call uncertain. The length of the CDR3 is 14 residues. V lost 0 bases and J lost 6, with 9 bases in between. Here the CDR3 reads CASSLATSGQPQHF. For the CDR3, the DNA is TGTGCCAGCAGTTTAGCGACTTCGGGTCAGCCCCAGCATTTT.

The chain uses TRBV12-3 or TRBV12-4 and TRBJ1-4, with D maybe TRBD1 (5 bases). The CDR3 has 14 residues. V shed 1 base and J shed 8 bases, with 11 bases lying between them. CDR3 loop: CASSLGGHREKLFF. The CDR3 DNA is TGTGCCAGCAGTTTAGGTGGACACAGAGAAAAACTGTTTTTT.

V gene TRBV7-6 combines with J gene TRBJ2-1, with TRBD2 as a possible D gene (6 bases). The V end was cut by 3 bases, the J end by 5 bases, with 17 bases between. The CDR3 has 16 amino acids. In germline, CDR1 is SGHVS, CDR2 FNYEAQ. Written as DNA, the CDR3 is TGTGCCAGCAGCTTCCGGGAGAGGTCGGAAAACAATGAGCAGTTCTTC. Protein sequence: CASSFRERSENNEQFF.

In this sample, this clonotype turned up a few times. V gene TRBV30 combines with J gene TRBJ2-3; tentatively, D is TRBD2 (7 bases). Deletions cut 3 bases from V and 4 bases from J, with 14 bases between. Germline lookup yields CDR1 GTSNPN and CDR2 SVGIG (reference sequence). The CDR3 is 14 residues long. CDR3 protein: CAWSQGGEADTQYF. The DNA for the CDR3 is TGTGCCTGGAGCCAAGGGGGGGAGGCAGATACGCAGTATTTT.

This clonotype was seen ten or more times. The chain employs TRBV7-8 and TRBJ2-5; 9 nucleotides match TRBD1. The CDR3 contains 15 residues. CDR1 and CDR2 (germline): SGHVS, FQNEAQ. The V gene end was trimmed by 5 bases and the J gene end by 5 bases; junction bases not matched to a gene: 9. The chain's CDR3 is CASSIRTGVYETQYF. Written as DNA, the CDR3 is TGTGCCAGCAGCATCCGGACAGGGGTATACGAGACCCAGTACTTC. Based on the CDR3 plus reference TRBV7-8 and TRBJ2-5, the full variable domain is GAGVSQSPRYKVAKRGQDVALRCDPISGHVSLFWYQQALGQGPEFLTYFQNEAQLDKSGLPSDRFFAERPEGSVSTLKIQRTQQEDSAVYLCASSIRTGVYETQYFGPGTRLLVL.

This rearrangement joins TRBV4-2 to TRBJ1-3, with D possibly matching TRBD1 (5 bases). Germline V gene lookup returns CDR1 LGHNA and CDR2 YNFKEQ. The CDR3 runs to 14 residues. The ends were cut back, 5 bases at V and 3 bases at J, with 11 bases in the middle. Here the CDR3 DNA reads TGTGCCAGCAGCGTGCAGGGAGTTGGAAACACCATATATTTT. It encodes CASSVQGVGNTIYF.